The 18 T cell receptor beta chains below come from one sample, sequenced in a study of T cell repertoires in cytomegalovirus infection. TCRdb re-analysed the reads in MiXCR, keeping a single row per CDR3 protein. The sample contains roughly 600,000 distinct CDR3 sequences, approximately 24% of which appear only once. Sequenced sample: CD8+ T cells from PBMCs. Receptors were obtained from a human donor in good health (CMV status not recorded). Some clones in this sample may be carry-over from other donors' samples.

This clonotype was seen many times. The CDR3 is CASSPSRGLDNTGELFF. The CDR3 DNA sequence: TGTGCCAGCAGCCCTTCGAGAGGCCTTGACAACACCGGGGAGCTGTTTTTT. The J gene is TRBJ2-2, the V gene TRBV11-3; no firm D call. Trimming shortened V by 5 bases and J by 2 bases, and 18 bases separated the two germline ends. The CDR3 runs 17 residues. Germline-derived CDR1 and CDR2 are SGHNT and YENEEA.

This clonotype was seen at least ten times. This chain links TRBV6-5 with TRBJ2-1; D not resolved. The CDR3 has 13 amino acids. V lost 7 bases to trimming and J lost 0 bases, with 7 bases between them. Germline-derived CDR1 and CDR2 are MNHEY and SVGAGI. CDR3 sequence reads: CASTTRSYNEQFF. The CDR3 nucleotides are TGTGCCAGCACGACACGCTCCTACAATGAGCAGTTCTTC.

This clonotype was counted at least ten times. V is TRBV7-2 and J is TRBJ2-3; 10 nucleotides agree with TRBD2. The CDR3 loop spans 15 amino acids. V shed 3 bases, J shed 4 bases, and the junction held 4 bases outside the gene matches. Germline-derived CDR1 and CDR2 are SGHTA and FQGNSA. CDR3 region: CASSFSGLAADTQYF. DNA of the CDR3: TGTGCCAGCAGCTTCAGCGGACTAGCGGCAGATACGCAGTATTTT.

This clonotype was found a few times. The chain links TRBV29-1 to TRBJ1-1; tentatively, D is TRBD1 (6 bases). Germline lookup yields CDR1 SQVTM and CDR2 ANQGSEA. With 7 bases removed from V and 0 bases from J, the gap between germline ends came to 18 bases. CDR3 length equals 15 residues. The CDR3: CSAAPGGFVNTEAFF. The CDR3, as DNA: TGCAGCGCCGCGCCCGGGGGCTTTGTGAACACTGAAGCTTTCTTT.

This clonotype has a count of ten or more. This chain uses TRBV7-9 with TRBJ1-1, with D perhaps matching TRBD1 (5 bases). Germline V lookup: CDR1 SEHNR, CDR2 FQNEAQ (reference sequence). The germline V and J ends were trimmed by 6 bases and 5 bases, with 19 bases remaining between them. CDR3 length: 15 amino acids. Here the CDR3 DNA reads TGTGCCAGCAGTCCTCCTGGGGCGGAGAAAACTGAAGCTTTCTTT. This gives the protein CASSPPGAEKTEAFF.

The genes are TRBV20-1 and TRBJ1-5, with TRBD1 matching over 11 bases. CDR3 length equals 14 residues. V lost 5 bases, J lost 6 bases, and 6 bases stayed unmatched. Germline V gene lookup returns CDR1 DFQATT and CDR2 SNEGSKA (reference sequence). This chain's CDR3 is CSAAGTGGFQPQHF. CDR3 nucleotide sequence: TGCAGTGCTGCCGGGACAGGGGGATTTCAGCCCCAGCATTTT.

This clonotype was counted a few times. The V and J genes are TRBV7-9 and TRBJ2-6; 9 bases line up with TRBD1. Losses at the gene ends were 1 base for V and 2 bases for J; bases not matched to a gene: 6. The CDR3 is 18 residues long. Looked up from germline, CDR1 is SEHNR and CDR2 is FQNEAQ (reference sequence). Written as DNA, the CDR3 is TGTGCCAGCAGCTTAGGGGGACAGGGTTTCGCTGGGGCCAACGTCCTGACTTTC. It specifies CASSLGGQGFAGANVLTF.

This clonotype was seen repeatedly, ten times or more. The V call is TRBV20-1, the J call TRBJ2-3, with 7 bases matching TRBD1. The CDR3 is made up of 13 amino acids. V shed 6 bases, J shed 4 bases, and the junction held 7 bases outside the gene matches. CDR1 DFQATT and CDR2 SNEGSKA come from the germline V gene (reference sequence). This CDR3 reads CSAEGASADTQYF. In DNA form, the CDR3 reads TGCAGTGCCGAGGGGGCTTCCGCAGATACGCAGTATTTT.

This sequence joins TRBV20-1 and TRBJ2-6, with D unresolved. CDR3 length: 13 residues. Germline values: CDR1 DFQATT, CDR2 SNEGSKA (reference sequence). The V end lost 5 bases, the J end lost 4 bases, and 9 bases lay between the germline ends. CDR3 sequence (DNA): TGCAGTGCTCGTGCTCCCGGGGCCAACGTCCTGACTTTC. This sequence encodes CSARAPGANVLTF.

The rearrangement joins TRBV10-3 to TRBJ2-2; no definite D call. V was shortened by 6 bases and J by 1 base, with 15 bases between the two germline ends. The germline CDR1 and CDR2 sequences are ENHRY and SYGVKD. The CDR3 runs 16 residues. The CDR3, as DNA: TGTGCCATCAGAATCAGTGGTACACAGAACACCGGGGAGCTGTTTTTT. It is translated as CAIRISGTQNTGELFF.

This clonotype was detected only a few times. In DNA, the CDR3 is TGCAGTGCTGGTGACAGGGGATACTTCAATCAGCCCCAGCATTTT. Protein product: CSAGDRGYFNQPQHF. The J gene is TRBJ1-5, the V gene TRBV20-1; 8 nucleotides align to TRBD1. The ends lost 5 bases at V and 3 bases at J; junction bases unmatched: 9. The CDR3 sequence is 15 residues long. Germline V CDR1 and CDR2: DFQATT, SNEGSKA (reference sequence).

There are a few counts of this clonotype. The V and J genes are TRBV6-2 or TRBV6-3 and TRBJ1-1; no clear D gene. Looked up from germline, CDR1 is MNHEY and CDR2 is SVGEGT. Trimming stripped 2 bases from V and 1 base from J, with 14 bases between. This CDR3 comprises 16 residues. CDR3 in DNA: TGTGCCAGCAGTTACCCCCCGGGGATTGAGAACACTGAAGCTTTCTTT. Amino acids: CASSYPPGIENTEAFF.

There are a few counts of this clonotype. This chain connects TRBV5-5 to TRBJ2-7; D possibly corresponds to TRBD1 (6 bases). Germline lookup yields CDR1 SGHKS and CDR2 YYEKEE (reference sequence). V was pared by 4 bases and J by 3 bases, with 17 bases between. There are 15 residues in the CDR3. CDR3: CASSGTGSLRYEQYF. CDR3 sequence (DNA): TGTGCCAGCAGCGGTACAGGGTCCCTCCGCTACGAGCAGTACTTC. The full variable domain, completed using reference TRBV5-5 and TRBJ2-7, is DAGVTQSPTHLIKTRGQQVTLRCSPISGHKSVSWYQQVLGQGPQFIFQYYEKEERGRGNFPDRFSARQFPNYSSELNVNALLLGDSALYLCASSGTGSLRYEQYFGPGTRLTVT.

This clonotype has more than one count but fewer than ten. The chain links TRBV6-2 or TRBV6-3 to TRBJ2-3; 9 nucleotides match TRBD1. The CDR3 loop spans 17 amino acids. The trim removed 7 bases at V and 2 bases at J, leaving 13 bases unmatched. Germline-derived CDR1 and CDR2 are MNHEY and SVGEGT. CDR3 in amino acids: CASNLNGDRDFTDTQYF. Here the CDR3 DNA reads TGTGCCAGCAATCTAAACGGGGACAGGGATTTCACAGATACGCAGTATTTT.

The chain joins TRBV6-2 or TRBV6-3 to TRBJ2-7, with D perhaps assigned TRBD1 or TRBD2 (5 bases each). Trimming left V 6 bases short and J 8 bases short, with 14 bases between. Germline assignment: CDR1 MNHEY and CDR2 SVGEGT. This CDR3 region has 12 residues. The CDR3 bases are TGTGCCAGCAGCTCACCCCCGGGACAGCAGTACGTC. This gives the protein CASSSPPGQQYV.

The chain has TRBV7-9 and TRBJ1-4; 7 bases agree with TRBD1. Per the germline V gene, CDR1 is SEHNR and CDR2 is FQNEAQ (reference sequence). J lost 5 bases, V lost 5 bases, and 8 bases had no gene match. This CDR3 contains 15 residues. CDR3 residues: CASSTPGQSNEKLFF. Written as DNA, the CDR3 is TGTGCCAGCAGCACCCCGGGACAGTCGAATGAAAAACTGTTTTTT.

This chain's CDR3 is CASSFRSGGLSDTQYF. The CDR3 nucleotides are TGTGCCAGCAGTTTTCGGAGCGGGGGATTGTCAGATACGCAGTATTTT. The J gene is TRBJ2-3, the V gene TRBV6-5; 8 positions agree with TRBD2. J was trimmed by 4 bases and V by 4 bases; bases with no gene match: 10. The CDR3 extends over 16 amino acids. CDR1 MNHEY and CDR2 SVGAGI come from the germline V gene.

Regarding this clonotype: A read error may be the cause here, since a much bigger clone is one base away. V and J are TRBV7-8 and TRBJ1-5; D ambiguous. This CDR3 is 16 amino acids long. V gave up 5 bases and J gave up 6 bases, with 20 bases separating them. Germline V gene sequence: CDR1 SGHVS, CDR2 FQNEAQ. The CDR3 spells CASSPARTSLGQPQHF. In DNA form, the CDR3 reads TGTGCCAGCAGCCCCGCGAGGACGAGCTTGGGTCAGCCCCAGCATTTT.